This TCR beta chain was captured by sequencing in a study of T cell changes during pregnancy in multiple sclerosis (dated by TCRdb to the late 2010s). In terms of the full investigation: The study looked at changes in the T cell repertoire across pregnancy in women with multiple sclerosis.

The CDR3 contains 13 residues, cysteine and phenylalanine counted. Kept here is only the CDR3 DNA, which spans 39 bases and is read in frame from base 1. From the germline V gene, CDR1 is SNHLY and CDR2 is FYNNEI. Between the V and J ends, shortened by 6 bases and 0 bases respectively, the junction contains 8 bases. As regards this clone: Its antigen remains unidentified. The input lacks base qualities; no much larger clone sits a single base away.

The protocol used for the library was the immunoSEQ multiplex PCR assay. This immuneACCESS table, as held by TCRdb, lists in-frame sequences with V and J called but not all clones. Of the missing ones, under half trace to an unresolved V gene in checked studies; the others have no known cause. This sample has roughly 61,000 clones in its table, and 75% to 90% of those were observed once. Roughly 0.9% of the sample is held by the ten biggest clonotypes. The origin of this receptor is a female donor in good health, enrolled as a control in a pregnancy study. The V and J segments used are TRBV2 and TRBJ1-1, with the D gene not clear enough to name. The sample consisted of peripheral blood, taken in the first trimester of pregnancy. The CDR3 region has the sequence CASRRRLNTEAFF. The nucleotide sequence is TGTGCCAGCAGACGCCGGTTGAACACTGAAGCTTTCTTT.